This TCR beta chain was retrieved from a study of T cell responses to AZD1222 COVID-19 vaccine. The CDR3 has 13 residues. Germline V gives CDR1 LNHDA, CDR2 SQIVND (reference sequence). V was pared by 3 bases and J by 9 bases, with 12 bases between. The assay was immunoSEQ multiplex PCR, and TCRdb's table has in-frame clones only and misses some. This sample yields about 180,000 clones, of which 70% to 90% are seen a single time; roughly 26% belongs to the top ten. The source material was peripheral blood, sampled 28 days after the second AZD1222 dose. This TCR was sampled from an adult who received the AZD1222 COVID-19 vaccine. The chain uses TRBV19 and TRBJ2-1; no definite D call. This chain's CDR3 is CASSIVGPGEQFF. CDR3 DNA: TGTGCCAGTAGTATCGTTGGCCCTGGTGAGCAGTTCTTC.